The next 3 T cell receptor beta chains were all read from a single sample in a study of T cells in Graves' hyperthyroidism and ophthalmopathy. The source material, RNA transcripts, was used to amplify TCR beta CDR3 regions. RT-PCR in the first round (using the HTBI primer set) targeted the TCR CDR3. TCRdb re-derived calls from the multiplex PCR reads in MiXCR, one entry per CDR3 protein. The sample has about 510,000 distinct CDR3 sequences, about 14% seen once. Specimen: blood. The receptors derive from a woman in her 40s with Graves' hyperthyroidism.

This clonotype was found a few times. This chain links TRBV19 with TRBJ2-1; D is undetermined. The CDR3 has 14 amino acids. Trimming stripped 4 bases from V and 5 bases from J, with 12 bases between. The germline CDR1 and CDR2 sequences are LNHDA and SQIVND (reference sequence). The CDR3 DNA reads as TGTGCCAGTAGTAATAGGCCAAAACACAATGAGCAGTTCTTC. Encoded protein: CASSNRPKHNEQFF.

V usage is TRBV5-4 and J usage is TRBJ2-5; D remains ambiguous. The CDR3 has 15 residues. Between the trimmed V and J ends, which lost 0 bases and 5 bases, there was a span of 14 bases. The V gene's germline CDR1 is SGHNT and CDR2 YYREEE (reference sequence). The CDR3 is CASSLAAGSRETQYF. CDR3 nucleotide sequence: TGTGCCAGCAGCTTGGCGGCCGGTAGTAGGGAGACCCAGTACTTC.

Many counts were recorded for this clonotype. V usage is TRBV28 and J usage is TRBJ1-4, with D maybe TRBD1 (5 bases). The germline V gene has CDR1 MDHEN and CDR2 SYDVKM. Trimming took off 4 bases at V and 5 bases at J, with 14 bases between the two ends. The CDR3 has 15 amino acids. The chain's CDR3 is CASSSWGGGNEKLFF. Here the CDR3 DNA reads TGTGCCAGCAGTTCCTGGGGCGGGGGAAATGAAAAACTGTTTTTT.